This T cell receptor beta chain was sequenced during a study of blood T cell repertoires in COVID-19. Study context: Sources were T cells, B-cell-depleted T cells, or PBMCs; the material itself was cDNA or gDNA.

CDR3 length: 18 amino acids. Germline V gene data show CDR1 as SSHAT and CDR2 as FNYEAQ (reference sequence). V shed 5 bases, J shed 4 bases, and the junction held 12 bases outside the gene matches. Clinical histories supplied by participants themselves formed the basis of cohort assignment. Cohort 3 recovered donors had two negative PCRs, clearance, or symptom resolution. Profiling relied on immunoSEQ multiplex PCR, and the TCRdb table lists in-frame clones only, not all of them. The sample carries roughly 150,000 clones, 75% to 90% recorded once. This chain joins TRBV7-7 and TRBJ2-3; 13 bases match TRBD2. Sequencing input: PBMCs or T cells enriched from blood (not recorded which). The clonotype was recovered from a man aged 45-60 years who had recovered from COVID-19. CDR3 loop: CASSPTLGLAGVSDTQYF. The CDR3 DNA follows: TGTGCCAGCAGCCCAACCCTCGGACTAGCGGGAGTATCAGATACGCAGTATTTT.